The rows below give T cell receptor beta chains drawn from one sample of a study of OX40 agonist ivuxolimab in advanced cancers. Sequencing was performed with immunoSEQ multiplex PCR; in TCRdb, only in-frame clones are kept and a portion is missing. The table lists 40,000 to 60,000 clones, 75% to 90% of them singletons. The input for sequencing was CD4+ or CD8+ T cells sorted from blood, taken in a trial of the OX40 agonist ivuxolimab. The origin of the receptors is an adult with an advanced solid tumor such as melanoma, head and neck, liver or kidney cancer. The conserved cysteine and the conserved F or W are not part of the CDR3 here.

v_gene	j_gene	CDR3aa
TRBV10-3	TRBJ2-7	AISRGSGTSGGAYEQY
TRBV5-4	TRBJ1-2	ASSLGDIGYT
TRBV9	TRBJ1-2	ASSFTSTGENGYT
TRBV18	TRBJ1-5	ASSPRRESQPQH
TRBV15	TRBJ1-2	ATSRDQGEYDGYT
TRBV7-2	TRBJ1-6	ASSLRQGGNSPLH
TRBV9	TRBJ2-5	ASSVDSGRTETQY
TRBV5-4	TRBJ1-3	ASSLGQEPSGNTIY
TRBV28	TRBJ1-1	ASSFRGDSNTEAF
TRBV2	TRBJ1-4	ASTRGQLEKLF
TRBV11-2	TRBJ2-6	ASSKRDRGRSGANVLT
TRBV28	TRBJ1-5	ASRGDLGALGQPQH
TRBV25-1	TRBJ2-2	ASSDGQGYTGELF
TRBV6-1	TRBJ1-5	ASSGTGSAGWPQH
TRBV10-3	TRBJ2-7	AISESETIYEQY
TRBV5-8	TRBJ1-1	ASSSGTAGDTEAF
TRBV28	TRBJ2-6	ASSLGISGANVLT
TRBV6-6	TRBJ1-1	ASSPSGMNTEAF
TRBV5-5	TRBJ2-3	ASSPRGTSGDTQY
TRBV28	TRBJ1-4	ASSLSGQPEKLF
TRBV7-9	TRBJ2-2	ASSPGQATGELF
TRBV9	TRBJ2-2	ASSGPGELF
TRBV2	TRBJ2-5	ASSGLLLETQY
TRBV15	TRBJ2-7	ATSSPGQGAHEQY